This T cell receptor (beta chain) emerged from a study of read filtering for tumor transcriptome and immune sequencing. Looking at the study overall: Whole-transcriptome libraries were prepared after DNase treatment. Per sample, TCR-region reads ranged about 3.5 to 11 million by IR-seq, roughly 80 to 1,300 by RNA-seq. Study-wide points: This fraction held mixed bone marrow immune cells after CD138-negative sorting.

This clonotype was seen at least ten times. Its cognate antigen is unknown. Molecular barcoded adaptors covering alpha/delta and beta/gamma chains were used on 400 ng RNA. TCRdb itself ran the reads through MiXCR, one entry per CDR3 protein. The profile shows over 50,000 distinct CDR3 sequences, about a fifth of them singletons. This CDR3 has 14 residues. Per germline, CDR1 MNHEY and CDR2 SMNVEV (reference sequence). Trimming cost V 11 bases and J 5 bases; bases outside gene matches: 8. What was sequenced was a population of CD138-negative cells sorted from bone marrow. The chain is built from TRBV27 and TRBJ2-1; TRBD2 agrees at 11 bases. This receptor was identified in a donor over 35 with multiple myeloma. The CDR3 DNA reads TGTGCCTGCTCACTAGCGGGAGTGGACAATGAGCAGTTCTTC. This sequence encodes CACSLAGVDNEQFF.